This T cell receptor beta chain was retrieved from a study of radiation and T cells in renal cell carcinoma. Study outcomes and limitations: Pretreatment tumor biopsies were lacking, so baseline clonotypes are unknown.

On this clone itself: Its target is not known.

This CDR3 is 13 amino acids long. Trimming took 5 bases from V and 10 from J, leaving 13 bases between them. Per the germline V gene, CDR1 is SGHRS and CDR2 is YFSETQ. Time point here: baseline pretreatment blood. As for treatment: 15 Gy SBRT to primary tumor, nephrectomy 4 weeks later. This renal cell carcinoma was of the clear cell type. The data were produced by immunoSEQ multiplex PCR, yet TCRdb's version contains in-frame clones alone and is incomplete. The table includes some 150,000 clones, 88% detected once. The rearrangement uses TRBV5-1 and TRBJ1-6; D uncertain. Sample: blood, taken from a patient whose treatment included radiotherapy and nephrectomy. This receptor was identified in a woman aged 45-60 years with renal cell carcinoma. CDR3 bases: TGCGCCAGCAGTGTCGGGGTGGGGTCACCCCTCCACTTT. Its translation is CASSVGVGSPLHF.